The following is a T cell receptor (beta chain) sequence with its context. With 1 base clipped from V and 4 bases from J, the junction kept 3 bases outside the gene matches. The germline V gene encodes CDR1 SGHRS and CDR2 YFSETQ. The CDR3 length is 15 residues. This sample is part of a study of early T cells in non-severe SARS-CoV-2 infection. About the study: Whole-blood bulk RNA, unsorted, was sequenced, and chains were unpaired.

Molecules of cDNA were individually given unique molecular identifiers that were attached to them. TCRdb re-derived calls from the 5' RACE reads in MiXCR, one entry per CDR3 protein. The profile shows 90,000 to 130,000 distinct CDR3 sequences, about an eighth of them singletons. Sequencing was done on a sample of whole blood. The sequence came from an adult who was a healthcare worker with PCR-confirmed SARS-CoV-2 infection or an uninfected control (not recorded which). The J gene is TRBJ2-1, the V gene TRBV5-1; the match to TRBD1 covers 9 bases. This chain's CDR3 is CASSLNRGHYNEQFF. The CDR3 region has the DNA TGCGCCAGCAGCTTGAACAGGGGGCATTACAATGAGCAGTTCTTC.